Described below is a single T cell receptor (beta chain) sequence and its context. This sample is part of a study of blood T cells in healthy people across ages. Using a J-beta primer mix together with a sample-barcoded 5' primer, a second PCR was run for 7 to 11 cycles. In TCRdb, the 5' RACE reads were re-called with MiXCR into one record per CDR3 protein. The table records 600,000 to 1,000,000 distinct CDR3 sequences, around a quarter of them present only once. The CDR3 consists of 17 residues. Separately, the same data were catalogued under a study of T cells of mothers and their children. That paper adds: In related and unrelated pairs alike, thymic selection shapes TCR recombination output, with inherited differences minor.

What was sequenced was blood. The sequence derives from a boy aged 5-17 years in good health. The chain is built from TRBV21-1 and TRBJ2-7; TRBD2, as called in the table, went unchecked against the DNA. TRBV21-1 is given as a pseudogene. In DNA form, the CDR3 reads TGTGCCAGCAGCCTTCTTTTTGAGCGGGAGGCAAGGTACGAGCAGTACTTC. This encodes CASSLLFEREARYEQYF.